The clone carrying this T cell receptor beta chain was seen a few times. What it binds is not known. Germline-derived CDR1 and CDR2 are SEHNR and FQNEAQ (reference sequence). V was pared by 0 bases and J by 2 bases, with 10 bases between. This CDR3 region has 15 residues. Using its own MiXCR run on the reads, TCRdb lists one record per CDR3 protein. The repertoire holds roughly 300,000 distinct CDR3 sequences, more than 8% seen once, with 3.5% to 4.5% in the top ten. This specimen belongs to a study of T cell repertoires in cytomegalovirus infection. Study summary: The public TCR beta signatures pointed to both CMV infection and matching HLA type.

Study observations and caveats: What dominated the ex vivo response were HLA-C-restricted CMV-specific TCR beta clonotypes. Cumulative public TCR beta family frequency identified carriers of CMV plus the relevant HLA.

Specimen: PBMCs. The chain combines TRBV7-9 with TRBJ1-2; a possible D gene is TRBD1 (5 bases). The TCR comes from a human donor in good health (CMV status not recorded). Some clones in this sample may be carry-over from other donors' samples. The chain's CDR3 is CASSLAGRTNYGYTF. CDR3 sequence (DNA): TGTGCCAGCAGCTTAGCGGGACGGACGAACTATGGCTACACCTTC.